The clone carrying this T cell receptor beta chain was picked up a small number of times. TCRdb ran MiXCR on the 5' RACE reads and lists one entry per CDR3 protein. This table holds 30,000 to 40,000 distinct CDR3 sequences, approximately 8% found once. The sample originates from a study of spatial heterogeneity in lung cancer. Time point specified: blood at routine non-recurrence follow-up after resection. Researchers sequenced whole RNA taken from tumor, nontumor lung or frozen PBMC without sorting. Germline CDR1 and CDR2: SEHNR and FQNEAQ (reference sequence). The CDR3 extends over 14 amino acids. V was trimmed by 6 bases and J by 4 bases, leaving 16 bases between them.

The genes are TRBV7-9 and TRBJ2-7; D not certain. The sequencing here drew on PBMCs, taken at follow-up. The TCR originated in a male donor with early-stage non-small cell lung cancer. CDR3 nucleotides: TGTGCCAGCAGTTTCGAGCGCTCACCATACGAGCAGTACTTC. It translates to CASSFERSPYEQYF.